This T cell receptor beta chain derives from a study of blood T cell repertoires in COVID-19. Method: immunoSEQ multiplex PCR; TCRdb's copy keeps in-frame clones and lacks some. The sample has 25,000 to 30,000 clones, roughly 87% seen once. The V gene lost 2 bases and the J gene lost 5 bases, with 10 bases spanning the gap. Germline values: CDR1 SGHTA, CDR2 FQGTGA. The CDR3 totals 15 residues. The chain links TRBV7-3 to TRBJ1-6, with a tentative D call TRBD1 (6 bases). The sequenced sample was peripheral blood. The sequence came from a human donor in a cohort sampled during active COVID-19. The CDR3 sequence: CASSLEGGDNSPLHF. The CDR3 coding sequence is TGTGCCAGCAGCTTAGAGGGGGGGGATAATTCACCCCTCCACTTT.